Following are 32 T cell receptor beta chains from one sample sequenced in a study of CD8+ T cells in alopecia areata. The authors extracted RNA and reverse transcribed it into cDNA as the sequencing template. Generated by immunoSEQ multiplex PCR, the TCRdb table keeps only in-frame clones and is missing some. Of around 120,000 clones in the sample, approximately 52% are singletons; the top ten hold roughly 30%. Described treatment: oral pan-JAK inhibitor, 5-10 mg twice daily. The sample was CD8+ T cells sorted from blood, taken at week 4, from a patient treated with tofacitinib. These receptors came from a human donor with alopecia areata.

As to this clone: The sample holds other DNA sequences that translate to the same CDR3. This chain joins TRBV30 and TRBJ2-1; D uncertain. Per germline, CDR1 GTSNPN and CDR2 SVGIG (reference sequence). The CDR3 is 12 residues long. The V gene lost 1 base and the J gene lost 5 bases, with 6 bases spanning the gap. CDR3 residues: CAWSATDNEQFF. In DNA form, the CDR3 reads TGTGCCTGGAGTGCCACCGACAATGAGCAGTTCTTC.

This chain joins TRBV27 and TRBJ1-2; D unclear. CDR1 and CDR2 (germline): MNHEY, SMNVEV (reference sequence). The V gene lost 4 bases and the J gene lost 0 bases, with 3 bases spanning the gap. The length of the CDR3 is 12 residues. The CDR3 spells CASSSTNYGYTF. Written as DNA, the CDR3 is TGTGCCAGCAGTTCTACTAACTATGGCTACACCTTC.

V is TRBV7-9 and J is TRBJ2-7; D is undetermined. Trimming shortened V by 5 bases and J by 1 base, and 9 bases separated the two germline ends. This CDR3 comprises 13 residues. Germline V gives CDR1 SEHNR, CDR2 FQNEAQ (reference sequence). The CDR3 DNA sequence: TGTGCCAGCAGCCGCCTCGGTTCCTACGAGCAGTACTTC. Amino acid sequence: CASSRLGSYEQYF.

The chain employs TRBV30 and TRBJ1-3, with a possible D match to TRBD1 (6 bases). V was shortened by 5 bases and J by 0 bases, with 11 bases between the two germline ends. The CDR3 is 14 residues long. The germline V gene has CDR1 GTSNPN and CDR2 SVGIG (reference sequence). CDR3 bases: TGTGCCTGGGCAGGGGCCATCTCTGGAAACACCATATATTTT. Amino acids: CAWAGAISGNTIYF. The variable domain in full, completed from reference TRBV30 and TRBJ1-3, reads SQTIHQWPATLVQPVGSPLSLECTVEGTSNPNLYWYRQAAGRGLQLLFYSVGIGQISSEVPQNLSASRPQDRQFILSSKKLLLSDSGFYLCAWAGAISGNTIYFGEGSWLTVV.

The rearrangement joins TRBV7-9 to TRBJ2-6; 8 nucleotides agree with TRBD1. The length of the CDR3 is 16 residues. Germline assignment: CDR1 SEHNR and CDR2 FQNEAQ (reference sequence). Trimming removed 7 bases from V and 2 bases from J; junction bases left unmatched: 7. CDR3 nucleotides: TGTGCCAGCACTACCCCAGGGGGCGCTGGGGCCAACGTCCTGACTTTC. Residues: CASTTPGGAGANVLTF.

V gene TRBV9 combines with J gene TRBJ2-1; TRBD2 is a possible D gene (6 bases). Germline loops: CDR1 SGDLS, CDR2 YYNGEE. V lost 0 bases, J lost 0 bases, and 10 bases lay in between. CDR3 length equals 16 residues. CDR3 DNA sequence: TGTGCCAGCAGCGTAGATGGGGGGAGCTCCTACAATGAGCAGTTCTTC. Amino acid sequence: CASSVDGGSSYNEQFF.

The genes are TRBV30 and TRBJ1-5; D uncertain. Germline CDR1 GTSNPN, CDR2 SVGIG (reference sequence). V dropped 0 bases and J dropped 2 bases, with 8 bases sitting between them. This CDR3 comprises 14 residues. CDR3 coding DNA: TGTGCCTGGAGTGTGGGGTCCGGCAATCAGCCCCAGCATTTT. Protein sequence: CAWSVGSGNQPQHF. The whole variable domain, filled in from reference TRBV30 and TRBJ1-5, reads SQTIHQWPATLVQPVGSPLSLECTVEGTSNPNLYWYRQAAGRGLQLLFYSVGIGQISSEVPQNLSASRPQDRQFILSSKKLLLSDSGFYLCAWSVGSGNQPQHFGDGTRLSIL.

The chain's CDR3 is CAFGLAGSTDTQYF. The CDR3 DNA is TGTGCCTTTGGACTAGCGGGGTCCACAGATACGCAGTATTTT. The chain is built from TRBV30 and TRBJ2-3, with 12 bases that match TRBD2. The length of the CDR3 is 14 residues. V was clipped by 7 bases and J by 2 bases; unmatched bases: 4. Germline V lookup: CDR1 GTSNPN, CDR2 SVGIG (reference sequence).

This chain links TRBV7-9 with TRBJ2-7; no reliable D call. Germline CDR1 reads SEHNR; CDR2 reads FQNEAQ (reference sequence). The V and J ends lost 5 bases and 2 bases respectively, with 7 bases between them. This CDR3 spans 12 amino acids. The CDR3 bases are TGTGCCAGCAGCAAGGGCCCCTACGAGCAGTACTTC. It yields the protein CASSKGPYEQYF.

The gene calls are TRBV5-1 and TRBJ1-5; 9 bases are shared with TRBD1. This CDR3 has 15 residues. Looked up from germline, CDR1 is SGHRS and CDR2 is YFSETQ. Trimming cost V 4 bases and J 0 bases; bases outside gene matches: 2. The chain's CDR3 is CASSPTGGSNQPQHF. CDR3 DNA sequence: TGCGCCAGCAGCCCGACAGGGGGTAGCAATCAGCCCCAGCATTTT.

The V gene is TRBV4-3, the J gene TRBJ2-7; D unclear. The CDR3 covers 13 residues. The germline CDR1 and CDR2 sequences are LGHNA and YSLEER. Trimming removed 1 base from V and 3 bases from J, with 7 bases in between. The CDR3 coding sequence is TGCGCCAGCAGCCAAGCCATAAACTACGAGCAGTACTTC. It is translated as CASSQAINYEQYF.

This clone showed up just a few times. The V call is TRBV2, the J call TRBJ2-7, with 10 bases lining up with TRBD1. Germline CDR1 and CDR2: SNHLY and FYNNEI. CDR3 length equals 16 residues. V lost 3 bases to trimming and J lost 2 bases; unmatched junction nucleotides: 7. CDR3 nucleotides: TGTGCCAGCAGTGATTTCGGACAGGGGGGGGCCTACGAGCAGTACTTC. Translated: CASSDFGQGGAYEQYF.

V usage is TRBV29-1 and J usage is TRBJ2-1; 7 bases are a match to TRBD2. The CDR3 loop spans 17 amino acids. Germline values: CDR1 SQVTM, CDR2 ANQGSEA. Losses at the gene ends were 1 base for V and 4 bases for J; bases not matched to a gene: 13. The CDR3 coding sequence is TGCAGCGTTGAAGCCCTCCGCCTGAGCGGGGCTTACAATGAGCAGTTCTTC. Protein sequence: CSVEALRLSGAYNEQFF.

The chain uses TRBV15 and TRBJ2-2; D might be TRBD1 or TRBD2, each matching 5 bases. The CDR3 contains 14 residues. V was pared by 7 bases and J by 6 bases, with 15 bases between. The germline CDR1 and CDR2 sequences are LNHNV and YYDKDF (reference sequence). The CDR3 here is CATTTFEGPGELFF. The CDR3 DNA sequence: TGTGCCACCACCACGTTCGAGGGACCCGGGGAGCTGTTTTTT.

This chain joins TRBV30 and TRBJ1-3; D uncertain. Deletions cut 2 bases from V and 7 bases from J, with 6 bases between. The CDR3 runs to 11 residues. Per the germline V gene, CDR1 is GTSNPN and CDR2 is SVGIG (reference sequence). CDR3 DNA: TGTGCCTGGAGTACAGTTAACACCATATATTTT. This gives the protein CAWSTVNTIYF.

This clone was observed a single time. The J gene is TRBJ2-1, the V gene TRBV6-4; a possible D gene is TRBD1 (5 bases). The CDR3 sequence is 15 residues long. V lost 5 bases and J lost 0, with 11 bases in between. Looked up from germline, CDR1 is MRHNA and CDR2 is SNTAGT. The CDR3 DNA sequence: TGTGCCAGCAGTATGACAGAGAGCTCCTACAATGAGCAGTTCTTC. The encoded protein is CASSMTESSYNEQFF.

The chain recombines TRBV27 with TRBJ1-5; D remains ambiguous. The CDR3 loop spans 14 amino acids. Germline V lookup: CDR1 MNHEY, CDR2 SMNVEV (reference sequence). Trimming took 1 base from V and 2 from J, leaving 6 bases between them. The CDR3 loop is CASSLYWGNQPQHF. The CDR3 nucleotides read TGTGCCAGCAGTTTATACTGGGGCAATCAGCCCCAGCATTTT.

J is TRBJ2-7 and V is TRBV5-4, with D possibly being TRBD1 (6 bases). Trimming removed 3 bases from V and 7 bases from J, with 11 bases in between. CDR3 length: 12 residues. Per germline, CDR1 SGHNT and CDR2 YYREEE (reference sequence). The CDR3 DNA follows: TGTGCCAGCAGCTCCCCAGGGGATGAGCAGTACTTC. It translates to CASSSPGDEQYF.

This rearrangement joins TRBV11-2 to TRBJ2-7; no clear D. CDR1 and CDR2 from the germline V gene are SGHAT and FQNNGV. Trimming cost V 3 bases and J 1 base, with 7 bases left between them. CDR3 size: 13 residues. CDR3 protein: CASSFPGSYEQYF. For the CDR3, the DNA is TGTGCCAGCAGCTTCCCCGGGTCCTACGAGCAGTACTTC.

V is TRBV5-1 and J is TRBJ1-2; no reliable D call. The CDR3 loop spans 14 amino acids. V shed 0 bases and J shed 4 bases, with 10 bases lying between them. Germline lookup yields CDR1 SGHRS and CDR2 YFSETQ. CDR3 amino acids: CASSLASDRYGYTF. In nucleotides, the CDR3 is TGCGCCAGCAGCTTGGCGTCTGACCGCTATGGCTACACCTTC.

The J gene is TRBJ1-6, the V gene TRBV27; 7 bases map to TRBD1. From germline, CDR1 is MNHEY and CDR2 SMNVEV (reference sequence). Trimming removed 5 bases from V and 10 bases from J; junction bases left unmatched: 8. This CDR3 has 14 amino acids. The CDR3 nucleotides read TGTGCCAGCAGTACTATAGGGGGCCAGTCACCCCTCCACTTT. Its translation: CASSTIGGQSPLHF.

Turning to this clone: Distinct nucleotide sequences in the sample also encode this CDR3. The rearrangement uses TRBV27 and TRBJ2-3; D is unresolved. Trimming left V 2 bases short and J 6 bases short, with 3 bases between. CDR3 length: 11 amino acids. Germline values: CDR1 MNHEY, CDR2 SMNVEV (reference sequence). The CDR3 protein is CASSLGDTQYF. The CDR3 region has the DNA TGTGCCAGCAGTTTAGGTGATACGCAGTATTTT.

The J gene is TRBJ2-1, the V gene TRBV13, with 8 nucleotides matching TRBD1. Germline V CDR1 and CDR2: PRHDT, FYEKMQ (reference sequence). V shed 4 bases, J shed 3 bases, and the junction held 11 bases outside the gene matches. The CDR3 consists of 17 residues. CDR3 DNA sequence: TGTGCCAGCAGCTCCTCAATGGACAGGGTCGTCTACAATGAGCAGTTCTTC. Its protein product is CASSSSMDRVVYNEQFF.

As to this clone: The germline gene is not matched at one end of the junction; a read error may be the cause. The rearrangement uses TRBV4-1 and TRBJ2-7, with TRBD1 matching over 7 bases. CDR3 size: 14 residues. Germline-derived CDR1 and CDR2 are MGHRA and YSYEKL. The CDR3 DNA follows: TGCGCCAGCAGCAAAGACAGGGCCTCCTACGAGCAGTACTTC. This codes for CASSKDRASYEQYF.

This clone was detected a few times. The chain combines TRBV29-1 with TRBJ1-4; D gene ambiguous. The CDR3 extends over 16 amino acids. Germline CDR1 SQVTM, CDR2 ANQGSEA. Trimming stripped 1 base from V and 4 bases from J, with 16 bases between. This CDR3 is CSVEVYGRPLNEKLFF. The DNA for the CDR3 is TGCAGCGTTGAAGTCTATGGTAGGCCGCTTAATGAAAAACTGTTTTTT. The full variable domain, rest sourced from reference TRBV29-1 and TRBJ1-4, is SAVISQKPSRDICQRGTSLTIQCQVDSQVTMMFWYRQQPGQSLTLIATANQGSEATYESGFVIDKFPISRPNLTFSTLTVSNMSPEDSSIYLCSVEVYGRPLNEKLFFGSGTQLSVL.

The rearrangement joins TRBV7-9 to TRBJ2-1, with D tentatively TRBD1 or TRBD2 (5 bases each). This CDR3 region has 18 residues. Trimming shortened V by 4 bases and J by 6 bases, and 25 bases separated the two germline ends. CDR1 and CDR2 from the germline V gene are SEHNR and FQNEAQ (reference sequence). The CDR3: CASSSRWRQGELVNEQFF. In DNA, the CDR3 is TGTGCCAGCAGCTCGCGGTGGCGGCAGGGAGAACTGGTCAATGAGCAGTTCTTC.

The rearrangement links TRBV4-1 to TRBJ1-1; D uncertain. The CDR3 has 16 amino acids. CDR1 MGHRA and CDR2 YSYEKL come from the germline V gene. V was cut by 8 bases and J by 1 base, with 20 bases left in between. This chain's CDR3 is CASQRWRLKGNTEAFF. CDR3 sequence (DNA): TGCGCCAGCCAGAGATGGAGACTGAAAGGGAACACTGAAGCTTTCTTT.

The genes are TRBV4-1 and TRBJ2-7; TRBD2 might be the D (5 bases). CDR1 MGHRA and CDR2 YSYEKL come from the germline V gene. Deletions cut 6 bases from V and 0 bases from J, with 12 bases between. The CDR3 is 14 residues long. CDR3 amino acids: CASREAASSYEQYF. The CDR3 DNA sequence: TGCGCCAGCAGGGAGGCTGCGAGCTCCTACGAGCAGTACTTC.

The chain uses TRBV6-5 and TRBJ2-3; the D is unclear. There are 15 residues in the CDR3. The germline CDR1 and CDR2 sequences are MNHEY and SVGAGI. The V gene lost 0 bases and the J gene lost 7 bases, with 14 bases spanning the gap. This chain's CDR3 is CASSYSMGVHNTQYF. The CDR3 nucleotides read TGTGCCAGCAGTTACTCGATGGGTGTCCACAATACGCAGTATTTT.

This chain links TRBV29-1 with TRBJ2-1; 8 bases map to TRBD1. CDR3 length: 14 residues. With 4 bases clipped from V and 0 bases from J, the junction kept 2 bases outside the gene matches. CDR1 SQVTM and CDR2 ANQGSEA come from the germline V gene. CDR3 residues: CSVGRGHSYNEQFF. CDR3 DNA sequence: TGCAGCGTTGGCAGGGGGCACTCCTACAATGAGCAGTTCTTC.

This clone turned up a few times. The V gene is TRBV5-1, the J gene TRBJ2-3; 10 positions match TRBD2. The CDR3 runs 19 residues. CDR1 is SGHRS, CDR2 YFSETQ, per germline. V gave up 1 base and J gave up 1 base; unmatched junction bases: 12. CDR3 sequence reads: CASSLTASGGAIRTDTQYF. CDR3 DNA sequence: TGCGCCAGCAGCTTGACGGCTAGCGGGGGAGCTATACGCACAGATACGCAGTATTTT.

CDR3 protein: CASSSWTGRDYGYTF. As DNA, the CDR3 is TGTGCCAGCAGCTCCTGGACAGGGAGGGACTATGGCTACACCTTC. The chain is built from TRBV7-9 and TRBJ1-2; 8 nucleotides align to TRBD1. V lost 4 bases and J lost 3; bases outside the gene matches: 7. The CDR3 consists of 15 residues. From germline, CDR1 is SEHNR and CDR2 FQNEAQ (reference sequence). The full variable domain, in which reference TRBV7-9 and TRBJ1-2 provide the parts outside the CDR3, is DTGVSQNPRHKITKRGQNVTFRCDPISEHNRLYWYRQTLGQGPEFLTYFQNEAQLEKSRLLSDRFSAERPKGSFSTLEIQRTEQGDSAMYLCASSSWTGRDYGYTFGSGTRLTVV.